The rows below give T cell receptor beta chains drawn from one sample of a study of cytomegalovirus exposure and HLA in healthy donors. TCRdb's table, derived via immunoSEQ multiplex PCR, lists solely in-frame clones and lacks some. The profile shows over 55,000 clones, roughly 90% of them singletons. What was sequenced was PBMCs. The receptor set was obtained from a man younger than 35 in good health and CMV-seronegative. CDR3s include the opening cysteine and the closing phenylalanine or tryptophan. Only part of the rows carry a size: once, few, many, or a class if the clone is expanded.

CDR3 protein,clone size,J gene,V gene
CASSLRRALRDEQFF,.,TRBJ2-1,TRBV11-1
CAWSVQALGSSYEQYF,.,TRBJ2-7,TRBV30
CASSGTGQVQETQYF,.,TRBJ2-5,TRBV5-6
CASSLSRDTQYF,.,TRBJ2-3,TRBV13
CASSVLSKNIQYF,.,TRBJ2-4,TRBV2
CASSFGGANEKLFF,.,TRBJ1-4,TRBV5-1
CASSIGKGRRGWDTEAFF,.,TRBJ1-1,TRBV19
CASSLINRGLGTHEQYF,.,TRBJ2-7,TRBV5-5
CASSQTGNYGYTF,.,TRBJ1-2,TRBV4-2
CSVDETNTGELFF,.,TRBJ2-2,TRBV29-1
CASTLDTGELFF,.,TRBJ2-2,TRBV5-4
CASSSDRSSEAFF,.,TRBJ1-1,TRBV19
CASSEQGALLLAKNIQYF,.,TRBJ2-4,TRBV7-2
CASSWTSGSTGELFF,many,TRBJ2-2,TRBV5-4
CASSAGQVGSYGYTF,.,TRBJ1-2,TRBV5-1
CASSPPANYGYTF,.,TRBJ1-2,TRBV5-1
CASSPGGAGSYEQYF,.,TRBJ2-7,TRBV6-1
CASSFGSNQPQHF,once,TRBJ1-5,TRBV7-2
CATLRRGSGNTIYF,.,TRBJ1-3,TRBV19
CASTPGGGGGRTNYGYTF,once,TRBJ1-2,TRBV28
CASSTTGDGYTF,.,TRBJ1-2,TRBV6-5
CASSKRGGRADNEQFF,once,TRBJ2-1,TRBV4-2
CASSLTSSYEQYF,.,TRBJ2-7,TRBV5-8
CASSGLDRVSTDTQYF,.,TRBJ2-3,TRBV19
CASSVSGQGTYNEQFF,.,TRBJ2-1,TRBV9
CASSPRLAGVLPYNEQFF,.,TRBJ2-1,TRBV27
CASGGQGVNQPQHF,.,TRBJ1-5,TRBV7-9
CASSLGTGASTDTQYF,.,TRBJ2-3,TRBV11-3
CASSTGNEQFF,once,TRBJ2-1,TRBV6-5
CASSEYSSGRGDTQYF,.,TRBJ2-3,TRBV7-9
CASSTIAGGPGEQYF,.,TRBJ2-7,TRBV19
CASSLQLGLSGNTIYF,.,TRBJ1-3,TRBV7-9
CASSQESRPKIGAFF,.,TRBJ1-1,TRBV4-1
CSVETSGRGWGEQFF,.,TRBJ2-1,TRBV29-1
CASSLGLGAEAFF,.,TRBJ1-1,TRBV11-2
CASRESLAADYEQYF,.,TRBJ2-7,TRBV5-1
CASGEGTPPRYEQYF,.,TRBJ2-7,TRBV19